This entry is about one TCR beta chain. V lost 3 bases, J lost 0 bases, and 5 bases lay in between. CDR1 LNHDA and CDR2 SQIVND come from the germline V gene (reference sequence). The CDR3 has 13 amino acids. Original analysis: From reference gene primer amplification, estimates of nucleated cell counts were derived. Clones were sequenced by immunoSEQ multiplex PCR, and TCRdb holds only the in-frame ones, with some missing. V and J calls and clone size are those listed in that table; D and trimming were worked out from the DNA. Of more than 200,000 clones in the sample, 84% were seen once. The data originate from a study of blood T cell repertoires in COVID-19. Study-wide context: There were acute and convalescent COVID-19 samples, and they came from the United States, Italy and Spain.

What was sequenced was peripheral blood. This clonotype was obtained from a man between 60 and 75 years old with acute or convalescent COVID-19. The V gene is TRBV19, the J gene TRBJ1-1; D not resolved. This chain's CDR3 is CASSIGMNTEAFF. CDR3 nucleotide sequence: TGTGCCAGTAGTATCGGGATGAACACTGAAGCTTTCTTT.